A single sample is the source of the 17 T cell receptor beta chains below, sequenced in a study of shared clonotypes between healthy human individuals. Data came from immunoSEQ multiplex PCR; TCRdb stores just in-frame clones and leaves some out. Of about 1.5 million clones listed, 95% to 99% are singletons. The sequenced sample was naive CD4+ T cells sorted from blood. Indicated subset: CD45RA+ positively selected. These receptors originate from a man under 40 in good health.

The rearrangement links TRBV7-2 to TRBJ2-1; D call uncertain. V was clipped by 2 bases and J by 0 bases, with 11 bases between them. The germline gives CDR1 SGHTA, CDR2 FQGNSA. This CDR3 contains 16 residues. The CDR3 sequence is CASSLTGSYSYNEQFF. CDR3 nucleotide sequence: TGTGCCAGCAGCTTAACCGGTAGCTACTCCTACAATGAGCAGTTCTTC.

The V and J genes are TRBV7-9 and TRBJ2-1; 7 nucleotides match TRBD2. Germline V gene data show CDR1 as SEHNR and CDR2 as FQNEAQ (reference sequence). Trimming took 1 base from V and 7 from J; bases not matched to a gene: 13. This CDR3 has 17 residues. CDR3 nucleotides: TGTGCCAGCAGCTTAGTCAAGGAAACTAGCGCAGAAAATGAGCAGTTCTTC. The encoded protein is CASSLVKETSAENEQFF.

The chain joins TRBV2 to TRBJ2-7; maybe TRBD1 (5 bases). The germline V gene encodes CDR1 SNHLY and CDR2 FYNNEI. The CDR3 is 15 amino acids. V was trimmed by 3 bases and J by 2 bases, leaving 14 bases between them. DNA for the CDR3: TGTGCCAGCAGTGAGGTACAGGCTGGAGCCTACGAGCAGTACTTC. Its translation: CASSEVQAGAYEQYF.

This clone occurred once. This sample also contains other DNA sequences that code for the same CDR3. This chain uses TRBV18 with TRBJ1-4; D unclear. The CDR3 extends over 14 amino acids. Trimming pared 1 base from V and 0 bases from J, leaving 3 bases between. Germline V gene data show CDR1 as KGHSH and CDR2 as LQKENI. The CDR3 DNA follows: TGTGCCAGCTCACCACTGGCAACTAATGAAAAACTGTTTTTT. This encodes CASSPLATNEKLFF. The full variable domain, in which reference TRBV18 and TRBJ1-4 provide the parts outside the CDR3, is NAGVMQNPRHLVRRRGQEARLRCSPMKGHSHVYWYRQLPEEGLKFMVYLQKENIIDESGMPKERFSAEFPKEGPSILRIQQVVRGDSAAYFCASSPLATNEKLFFGSGTQLSVL.

The chain recombines TRBV4-1 with TRBJ1-1; no firm D call. The CDR3 length is 13 residues. V lost 5 bases and J lost 2, with 9 bases in between. Germline CDR1 reads MGHRA; CDR2 reads YSYEKL. The CDR3 here is CASSARANTEAFF. For the CDR3, the DNA is TGCGCCAGCAGCGCAAGGGCAAACACTGAAGCTTTCTTT.

CDR3 in amino acids: CASSFTARGTEAFF. The CDR3 coding sequence is TGTGCCAGCAGTTTCACAGCCCGTGGCACTGAAGCTTTCTTT. The rearrangement links TRBV28 to TRBJ1-1, with unresolved D. From germline, CDR1 is MDHEN and CDR2 SYDVKM. Trimming stripped 3 bases from V and 4 bases from J, with 12 bases between. The length of the CDR3 is 14 residues.

The chain employs TRBV7-9 and TRBJ1-4; no firm D call. The length of the CDR3 is 14 residues. The germline gives CDR1 SEHNR, CDR2 FQNEAQ (reference sequence). V gave up 5 bases and J gave up 8 bases, with 15 bases separating them. In DNA form, the CDR3 reads TGTGCCAGCAGCCCCACAGTGGTAGGCGAAAAACTGTTTTTT. Its protein product is CASSPTVVGEKLFF.

In its sample, this clone was seen once. The chain joins TRBV20-1 to TRBJ1-1; D unclear. V gave up 4 bases and J gave up 3 bases, with 6 bases separating them. CDR1 and CDR2 (germline): DFQATT, SNEGSKA (reference sequence). The CDR3 is made up of 11 amino acids. The DNA for the CDR3 is TGCAGTGCTAAGCAGGACACTGAAGCTTTCTTT. This gives the protein CSAKQDTEAFF.

The chain combines TRBV27 with TRBJ2-7; D tentatively reads TRBD1 or TRBD2 (6 bases each). The V end lost 5 bases, the J end lost 0 bases, and 14 bases lay between the germline ends. Germline CDR1 MNHEY, CDR2 SMNVEV (reference sequence). The CDR3 runs to 15 residues. CDR3 nucleotides: TGTGCCAGCAGTCCCCGGGGGCAGAGCTCCTACGAGCAGTACTTC. It yields the protein CASSPRGQSSYEQYF.

The chain has TRBV5-8 and TRBJ1-1; D is uncertain. The V end lost 1 base, the J end lost 2 bases, and 9 bases lay between the germline ends. In germline, CDR1 is SGHTS, CDR2 YDEGEE. The CDR3 contains 14 residues. The CDR3 loop reads CASSLMFPNTEAFF. The CDR3 coding sequence is TGTGCCAGCAGCTTGATGTTCCCTAACACTGAAGCTTTCTTT.

The chain carries TRBV18 and TRBJ1-1; D not resolved. The CDR3 extends over 16 amino acids. Trimming shortened V by 5 bases and J by 1 base, and 17 bases separated the two germline ends. Per germline, CDR1 KGHSH and CDR2 LQKENI. CDR3: CASSSLGSVPNTEAFF. In DNA form, the CDR3 reads TGTGCCAGCTCATCCTTGGGGAGCGTTCCGAACACTGAAGCTTTCTTT. Complete variable domain (other parts from reference TRBV18 and TRBJ1-1): NAGVMQNPRHLVRRRGQEARLRCSPMKGHSHVYWYRQLPEEGLKFMVYLQKENIIDESGMPKERFSAEFPKEGPSILRIQQVVRGDSAAYFCASSSLGSVPNTEAFFGQGTRLTVV.

This clone has a single count. This chain uses TRBV20-1 with TRBJ2-1; D gene unclear. The CDR3 runs to 10 residues. V was trimmed by 0 bases and J by 10 bases, leaving 4 bases between them. CDR1 is DFQATT and CDR2 is SNEGSKA in the germline V gene (reference sequence). This chain's CDR3 is CSARESEQFF. The DNA of the CDR3 is TGCAGTGCTAGAGAGTCGGAGCAGTTCTTC.

V usage is TRBV5-8 and J usage is TRBJ2-3; TRBD2 matches 10 bases. V was clipped by 7 bases and J by 6 bases; unmatched bases: 8. The CDR3 covers 14 residues. Germline CDR1 and CDR2: SGHTS and YDEGEE. The CDR3 protein is CASGPGLALDTQYF. DNA of the CDR3: TGTGCCAGCGGCCCGGGACTAGCGTTGGATACGCAGTATTTT.

The chain links TRBV15 to TRBJ1-5; D unclear. V was shortened by 0 bases and J by 9 bases, with 15 bases between the two germline ends. Germline loops: CDR1 LNHNV, CDR2 YYDKDF (reference sequence). This CDR3 has 15 amino acids. The CDR3 region is CATSRDRGAVWPQHF. The CDR3 DNA sequence: TGTGCCACCAGCAGAGATCGGGGAGCCGTTTGGCCCCAGCATTTT.

This clone has just a few counts. This chain joins TRBV9 and TRBJ2-5; TRBD2 might be the D (5 bases). The V and J ends lost 4 bases and 2 bases respectively, with 18 bases between them. Germline CDR1 SGDLS, CDR2 YYNGEE. CDR3 length: 16 residues. The CDR3 is CASSRGWKARQETQYF. For the CDR3, the DNA is TGTGCCAGCAGCCGGGGTTGGAAGGCCCGTCAAGAGACCCAGTACTTC.

This sequence joins TRBV9 and TRBJ2-5; TRBD1 is a possible D gene (5 bases). The CDR3 runs 15 residues. CDR1 and CDR2 (germline): SGDLS, YYNGEE. With 3 bases removed from V and 6 bases from J, the gap between germline ends came to 18 bases. The chain's CDR3 is CASSGWGDSHQTQYF. The DNA for the CDR3 is TGTGCCAGCAGCGGGTGGGGCGACTCACATCAGACCCAGTACTTC.

The rearrangement joins TRBV5-1 to TRBJ2-2; D remains unclear. Trimming shortened V by 1 base and J by 3 bases, and 10 bases separated the two germline ends. The CDR3 consists of 15 residues. The germline CDR1 and CDR2 sequences are SGHRS and YFSETQ. CDR3 loop: CASSLWSEYTGELFF. The DNA of the CDR3 is TGCGCCAGCAGCTTGTGGTCTGAGTACACCGGGGAGCTGTTTTTT.